These T cell receptor beta chains were read from a single sample in a study of cytomegalovirus exposure and HLA in healthy donors. Assay: immunoSEQ multiplex PCR; the TCRdb copy retains only in-frame clones and omits some. The repertoire holds about 150,000 clones, with less than 90% as singletons. Sequencing was carried out using PBMCs. These receptors originate from a man between 18 and 35 years old in good health and CMV-seronegative. CDR3s include the opening cysteine and the closing phenylalanine or tryptophan. A D gene is named only where the DNA matches it firmly. Clone size appears in some rows only: once, few, many, or a class for an expanded clone.

d_call clone_size cdr3_length j_call v_call cdr3_aa cdr3_nt
TRBD1 . 15 TRBJ1-6 TRBV28 CASSRQGGYNSPLHF TGTGCCAGCAGTCGACAGGGTGGCTATAATTCACCCCTCCACTTT
TRBD2 . 16 TRBJ2-7 TRBV2 CASSPGLAGDLYEQYF TGTGCCAGCAGTCCGGGACTAGCGGGGGATCTCTACGAGCAGTACTTC
TRBD1 . 16 TRBJ2-1 TRBV4-1 CASRDPGTGRKNEQFF TGCGCCAGCAGGGATCCGGGGACAGGGAGAAAAAATGAGCAGTTCTTC
. . 13 TRBJ2-7 TRBV6-5 CASSLQGGYEQYF TGTGCCAGCAGCCTACAGGGCGGATACGAGCAGTACTTC
TRBD2 . 17 TRBJ2-7 TRBV4-1 CASSQPTSGRAKYEQYF TGCGCCAGCAGCCAACCGACTAGCGGGAGGGCGAAGTACGAGCAGTACTTC
. . 16 TRBJ2-7 TRBV28 CASSLGVPRGTYEQYF TGTGCCAGCAGTTTAGGCGTTCCCAGGGGTACCTACGAGCAGTACTTC
TRBD1 . 17 TRBJ2-3 TRBV7-6 CASSLALGGQGPDTQYF TGTGCCAGCAGCTTAGCGCTGGGGGGACAGGGCCCAGATACGCAGTATTTT
. . 16 TRBJ1-2 TRBV5-1 CASSLESGQGLGGYTF TGCGCCAGCAGCTTGGAATCAGGTCAGGGCCTGGGAGGCTACACCTTC
. . 17 TRBJ2-7 TRBV11-3 CASSLTLGLNPSYEQYF TGTGCCAGCAGCTTAACCCTTGGACTGAATCCCTCCTACGAGCAGTACTTC
TRBD1 . 14 TRBJ1-3 TRBV5-1 CASSSQGAENTIYF TGCGCCAGCAGCTCCCAGGGGGCTGAAAACACCATATATTTT
. . 14 TRBJ2-5 TRBV7-3 CASSPTGNQETQYF TGTGCCAGCAGCCCCACAGGGAATCAAGAGACCCAGTACTTC
TRBD2 few 15 TRBJ2-3 TRBV5-1 CASSRSGGSTDTQYF TGCGCCAGCAGCCGAAGCGGGGGATCCACAGATACGCAGTATTTT
TRBD2 few 17 TRBJ2-7 TRBV28 CASRTGTSGRLGYEQYF TGTGCCAGCAGAACCGGGACTAGCGGGAGGTTGGGGTACGAGCAGTACTTC
TRBD2 . 15 TRBJ2-7 TRBV15 CATSSSSGESYEQYF TGTGCCACCAGCAGCTCTAGCGGTGAGTCCTACGAGCAGTACTTC
TRBD1 once 15 TRBJ2-2 TRBV15 CATSRDRANTGELFF TGTGCCACCAGCAGGGACAGGGCGAACACCGGGGAGCTGTTTTTT
TRBD2 . 16 TRBJ2-2 TRBV2 CASSALGRGFTGELFF TGTGCCAGCAGTGCCTTGGGGCGGGGGTTCACCGGGGAGCTGTTTTTT
. once 14 TRBJ1-2 TRBV28 CASKIQEGPDGYTF TGTGCCAGCAAAATCCAGGAGGGACCAGATGGCTACACCTTC
. . 16 TRBJ2-1 TRBV4-1 CASSQSRSYSYNEQFF TGCGCCAGCAGCCAATCACGGTCTTACTCCTACAATGAGCAGTTCTTC
TRBD1 . 13 TRBJ2-5 TRBV29-1 CSASDRVQETQYF TGCAGCGCCTCAGACAGGGTCCAAGAGACCCAGTACTTC
TRBD1 . 13 TRBJ1-1 TRBV4-1 CASSQGTATEAFF TGCGCCAGCAGCCAGGGGACAGCCACTGAAGCTTTCTTT
. . 15 TRBJ2-4 TRBV6-5 CASGQLQGGKNIQYF TGTGCCAGCGGCCAACTCCAGGGAGGCAAAAACATTCAGTACTTC
. . 15 TRBJ2-3 TRBV6-5 CASSYGRGVTDTQYF TGTGCCAGCAGTTACGGCAGGGGAGTCACAGATACGCAGTATTTT
TRBD2 . 16 TRBJ2-1 TRBV28 CASSWRTSGGENEQFF TGTGCCAGCAGTTGGCGGACTAGCGGGGGGGAGAATGAGCAGTTCTTC
. . 15 TRBJ2-2 TRBV18 CASSRHGPGTGELFF TGTGCCAGCTCACGACACGGGCCGGGGACCGGGGAGCTGTTTTTT
TRBD2 once 17 TRBJ2-2 TRBV4-1 CASSQEGRGGRTGELFF TGCGCCAGCAGCCAAGAAGGCCGCGGGGGGAGGACCGGGGAGCTGTTTTTT
TRBD2 few 16 TRBJ2-3 TRBV7-3 CASSLLSGRAADTQYF TGTGCCAGCAGCCTCCTCAGCGGGAGGGCCGCAGATACGCAGTATTTT
TRBD1 . 16 TRBJ2-4 TRBV29-1 CSVEPMTGEAKNIQYF TGCAGCGTTGAGCCTATGACAGGGGAGGCCAAAAACATTCAGTACTTC
TRBD1 . 15 TRBJ2-4 TRBV2 CASSELARDRSIQYF TGTGCCAGCAGTGAACTTGCAAGGGACAGGAGCATTCAGTACTTC
. . 17 TRBJ1-5 TRBV19 CASSMVRGTFPNQPQHF TGTGCCAGTAGTATGGTTCGCGGCACCTTCCCTAATCAGCCCCAGCATTTT
. . 14 TRBJ2-1 TRBV27 CASRAGESYNEQFF TGTGCCAGCAGGGCAGGGGAGTCCTACAATGAGCAGTTCTTC
. . 13 TRBJ2-5 TRBV25-1 CASSGTPQETQYF TGTGCCAGCAGTGGGACACCCCAAGAGACCCAGTACTTC
TRBD1 . 16 TRBJ1-4 TRBV5-1 CASSHSPGQQNEKLFF TGCGCCAGCAGCCACTCGCCGGGACAGCAGAATGAAAAACTGTTTTTT
. . 15 TRBJ1-1 TRBV7-9 CASSPSGVMNTEAFF TGTGCCAGCAGCCCCTCGGGGGTGATGAACACTGAAGCTTTCTTT
TRBD2 . 16 TRBJ2-5 TRBV7-9 CASSLDLAGGQETQYF TGTGCCAGCAGCTTAGACCTAGCGGGGGGACAAGAGACCCAGTACTTC
TRBD2 . 13 TRBJ2-5 TRBV5-4 CASSRGLAETQYF TGTGCCAGCAGCAGAGGACTAGCGGAGACCCAGTACTTC
TRBD1 . 14 TRBJ2-5 TRBV18 CASSTGTGLETQYF TGTGCCAGCTCAACCGGGACAGGTTTAGAGACCCAGTACTTC
. . 14 TRBJ1-1 TRBV25-1 CASSDPTEISEAFF TGTGCCAGCAGTGATCCCACAGAGATCTCTGAAGCTTTCTTT
TRBD2 . 11 TRBJ2-7 TRBV29-1 CSVGLGPKKYF TGCAGCGTGGGACTAGGGCCTAAAAAGTACTTC
. . 14 TRBJ1-1 TRBV9 CASSPGHRNTEAFF TGTGCCAGCAGCCCGGGACATCGGAACACTGAAGCTTTCTTT
. once 15 TRBJ2-4 TRBV28 CASSFVLGRRNIQYF TGTGCCAGCAGTTTTGTTTTGGGGCGTAGAAACATTCAGTACTTC
TRBD2 . 16 TRBJ2-1 TRBV7-2 CASSHDPGGRYNEQFF TGTGCCAGCAGCCACGATCCGGGAGGTCGATACAATGAGCAGTTCTTC
. . 15 TRBJ2-4 TRBV28 CASSWVGPVQNIQYF TGTGCCAGCAGTTGGGTGGGGCCAGTCCAAAACATTCAGTACTTC
TRBD1 . 15 TRBJ1-4 TRBV7-6 CASSLVPGGYEKLFF TGTGCCAGCAGCTTAGTGCCAGGGGGCTACGAAAAACTGTTTTTT
. . 13 TRBJ1-2 TRBV27 CASRHRDAYGYTF TGTGCCAGCAGACACAGGGATGCCTATGGCTACACCTTC
TRBD1 . 13 TRBJ2-2 TRBV28 CAIRDSATGELFF TGTGCCATTAGGGACAGCGCCACCGGGGAGCTGTTTTTT
TRBD1 . 16 TRBJ2-5 TRBV9 CASSVGQGAGRETQYF TGTGCCAGCAGCGTAGGTCAGGGGGCGGGTAGGGAGACCCAGTACTTC
. . 12 TRBJ1-5 TRBV19 CASSIRSAAQHF TGTGCCAGTAGTATACGTTCCGCAGCCCAGCATTTT